This TCR beta chain was recorded in a study of T-cell reconstitution after alpha-beta-depleted transplantation in children. During its preparation, the TCRbeta library received unique molecular identifiers. TCRdb processed the PCR reads anew with MiXCR; each CDR3 protein has one entry. The table records about 300,000 distinct CDR3 sequences, 9.5% to 13% of them present only once. Study-level findings and limits: High day-60 TCRbeta diversity in some patients came from surviving recipient T cells and thymic progenitors. A year had passed since transplant, and T-cell counts and diversity by then came mostly from newly produced T cells. Reportedly, roughly two months post-transplant, alpha-beta T cells arose from several hundred expanded graft clones.

Of note for this clonotype: Its antigen is still unknown.

The V gene end was trimmed by 3 bases and the J gene end by 8 bases; junction bases not matched to a gene: 7. This CDR3 spans 15 amino acids. In germline, CDR1 is MNHNS, CDR2 SASEGT. Sequences were derived from PBMCs, sampled before TCRalphabeta/CD19-depleted stem cell transplant. The source is a boy in the first two years of life with acute myeloid leukemia, due to receive a stem cell transplant. V gene TRBV6-1 combines with J gene TRBJ2-1; 10 nucleotides align to TRBD2. In DNA, the CDR3 is TGTGCCAGCAGTGACATTGCTAGCGGGAGCTATGAGCAGTTCTTC. Translation: CASSDIASGSYEQFF.